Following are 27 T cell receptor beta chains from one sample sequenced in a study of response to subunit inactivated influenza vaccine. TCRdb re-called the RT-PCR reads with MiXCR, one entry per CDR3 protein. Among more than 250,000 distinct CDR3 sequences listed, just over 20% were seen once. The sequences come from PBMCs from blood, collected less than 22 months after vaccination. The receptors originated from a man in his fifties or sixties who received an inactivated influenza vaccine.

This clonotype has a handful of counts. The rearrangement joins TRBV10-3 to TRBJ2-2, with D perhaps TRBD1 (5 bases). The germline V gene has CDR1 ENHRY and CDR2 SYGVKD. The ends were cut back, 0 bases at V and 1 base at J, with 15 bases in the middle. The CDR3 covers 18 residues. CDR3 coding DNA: TGTGCCATCAGTGAGTCGACAGTGGTAGGAAAGAACACCGGGGAGCTGTTTTTT. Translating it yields CAISESTVVGKNTGELFF.

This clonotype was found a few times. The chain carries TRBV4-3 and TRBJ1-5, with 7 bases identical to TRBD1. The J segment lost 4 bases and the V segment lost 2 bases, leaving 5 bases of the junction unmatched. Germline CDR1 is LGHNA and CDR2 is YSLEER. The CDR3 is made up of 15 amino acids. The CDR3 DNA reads TGCGCCAGCAGCCAATTCCCGACAGGGAATCAGCCCCAGCATTTT. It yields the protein CASSQFPTGNQPQHF.

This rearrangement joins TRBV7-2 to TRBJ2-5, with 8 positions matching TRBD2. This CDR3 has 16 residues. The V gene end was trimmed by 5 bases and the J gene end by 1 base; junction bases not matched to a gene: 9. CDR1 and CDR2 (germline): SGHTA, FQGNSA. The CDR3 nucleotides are TGTGCCAGCAGCGCAGCGGGGGCGGGGGCCCAAGAGACCCAGTACTTC. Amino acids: CASSAAGAGAQETQYF. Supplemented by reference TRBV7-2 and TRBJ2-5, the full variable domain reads GAGVSQSPSNKVTEKGKDVELRCDPISGHTALYWYRQSLGQGLEFLIYFQGNSAPDKSGLPSDRFSAERTGGSVSTLTIQRTQQEDSAVYLCASSAAGAGAQETQYFGPGTRLLVL.

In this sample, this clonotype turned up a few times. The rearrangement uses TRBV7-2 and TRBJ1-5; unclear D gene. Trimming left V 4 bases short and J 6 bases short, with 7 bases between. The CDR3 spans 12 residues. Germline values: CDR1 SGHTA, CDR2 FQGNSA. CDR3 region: CASSSELQPQHF. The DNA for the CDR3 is TGTGCCAGCAGCTCTGAACTTCAGCCCCAGCATTTT.

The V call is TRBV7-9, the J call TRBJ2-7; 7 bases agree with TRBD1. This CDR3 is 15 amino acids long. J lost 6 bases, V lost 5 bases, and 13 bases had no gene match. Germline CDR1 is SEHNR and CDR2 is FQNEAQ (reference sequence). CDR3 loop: CASSPPDRLISEQYF. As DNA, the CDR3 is TGTGCCAGCAGCCCCCCGGACAGGCTGATCTCCGAGCAGTACTTC.

The CDR3, as DNA: TGCAGTGCTAGAGAGTTTTCCCTCCCAGATACGCAGTATTTT. Its protein is CSAREFSLPDTQYF. The chain carries TRBV20-1 and TRBJ2-3; no reliable D call. The CDR3 is made up of 14 amino acids. Germline V gene lookup returns CDR1 DFQATT and CDR2 SNEGSKA (reference sequence). Trimming removed 0 bases from V and 4 bases from J, with 11 bases in between.

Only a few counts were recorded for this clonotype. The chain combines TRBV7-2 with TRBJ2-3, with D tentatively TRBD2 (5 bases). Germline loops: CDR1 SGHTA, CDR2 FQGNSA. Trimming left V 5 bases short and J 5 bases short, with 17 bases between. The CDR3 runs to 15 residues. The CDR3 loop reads CASSDFGESGDTQYF. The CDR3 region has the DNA TGTGCCAGCAGCGATTTTGGGGAGTCGGGAGATACGCAGTATTTT.

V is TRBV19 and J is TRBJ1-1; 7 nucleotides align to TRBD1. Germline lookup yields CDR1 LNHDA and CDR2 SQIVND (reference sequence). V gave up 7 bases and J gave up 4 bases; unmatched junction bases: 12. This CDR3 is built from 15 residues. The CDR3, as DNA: TGTGCCAGTAATCTAAGAGGACAGGCCGGCACTGAAGCTTTCTTT. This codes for CASNLRGQAGTEAFF. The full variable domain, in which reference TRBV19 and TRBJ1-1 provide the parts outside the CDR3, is DGGITQSPKYLFRKEGQNVTLSCEQNLNHDAMYWYRQDPGQGLRLIYYSQIVNDFQKGDIAEGYSVSREKKESFPLTVTSAQKNPTAFYLCASNLRGQAGTEAFFGQGTRLTVV.

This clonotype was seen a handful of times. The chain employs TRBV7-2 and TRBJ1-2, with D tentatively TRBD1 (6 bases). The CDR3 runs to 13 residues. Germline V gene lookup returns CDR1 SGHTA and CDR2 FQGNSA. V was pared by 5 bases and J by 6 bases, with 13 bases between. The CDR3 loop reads CASSTRQEHGYTF. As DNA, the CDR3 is TGTGCCAGCAGCACAAGACAGGAGCATGGCTACACCTTC.

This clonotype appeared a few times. The CDR3 region has the DNA TGTGCCAGCAGTTTAAACAGGGGGCCAGGGAATTCACCCCTCCACTTT. This encodes CASSLNRGPGNSPLHF. The rearrangement links TRBV27 to TRBJ1-6; the match to TRBD1 covers 9 bases. CDR1 and CDR2 (germline): MNHEY, SMNVEV (reference sequence). J gave up 7 bases and V 2 bases, and 6 bases lay outside the gene matches. The CDR3 length is 16 residues.

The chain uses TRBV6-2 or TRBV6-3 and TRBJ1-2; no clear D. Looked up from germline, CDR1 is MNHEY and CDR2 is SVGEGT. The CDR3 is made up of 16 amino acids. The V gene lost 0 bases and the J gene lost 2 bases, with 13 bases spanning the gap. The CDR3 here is CASSYSNRWANYGYTF. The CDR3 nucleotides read TGTGCCAGCAGTTACTCGAACCGGTGGGCGAACTATGGCTACACCTTC.

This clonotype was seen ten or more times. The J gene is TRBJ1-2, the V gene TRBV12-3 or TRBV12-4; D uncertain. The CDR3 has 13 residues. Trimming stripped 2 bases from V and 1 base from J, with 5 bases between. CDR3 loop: CASSLRHNYGYTF. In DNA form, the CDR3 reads TGTGCCAGCAGTTTAAGGCATAACTATGGCTACACCTTC.

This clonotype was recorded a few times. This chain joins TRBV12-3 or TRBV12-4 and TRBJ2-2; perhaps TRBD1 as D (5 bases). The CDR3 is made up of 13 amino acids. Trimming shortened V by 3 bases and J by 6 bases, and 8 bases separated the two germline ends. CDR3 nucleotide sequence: TGTGCCAGCAGTTTCTTAGGGGCCGGGGAGCTGTTTTTT. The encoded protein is CASSFLGAGELFF.

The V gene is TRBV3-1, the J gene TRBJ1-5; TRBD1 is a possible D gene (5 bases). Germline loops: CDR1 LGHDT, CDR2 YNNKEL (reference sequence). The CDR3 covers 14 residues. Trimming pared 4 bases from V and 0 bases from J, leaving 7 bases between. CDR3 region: CASSRGDSNQPQHF. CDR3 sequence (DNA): TGTGCCAGCAGCCGGGGGGATAGCAATCAGCCCCAGCATTTT.

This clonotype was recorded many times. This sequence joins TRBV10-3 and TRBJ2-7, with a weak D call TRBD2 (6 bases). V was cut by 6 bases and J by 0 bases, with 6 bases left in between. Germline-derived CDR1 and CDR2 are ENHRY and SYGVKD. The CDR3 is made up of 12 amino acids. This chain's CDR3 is CAIRRGSYEQYF. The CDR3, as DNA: TGTGCCATCAGGCGGGGCTCCTACGAGCAGTACTTC.

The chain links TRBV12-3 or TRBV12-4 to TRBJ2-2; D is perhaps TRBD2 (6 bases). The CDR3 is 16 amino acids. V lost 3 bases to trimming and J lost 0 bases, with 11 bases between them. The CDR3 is CASSLGRNANTGELFF. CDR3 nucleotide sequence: TGTGCCAGCAGTTTGGGGAGGAACGCGAACACCGGGGAGCTGTTTTTT.

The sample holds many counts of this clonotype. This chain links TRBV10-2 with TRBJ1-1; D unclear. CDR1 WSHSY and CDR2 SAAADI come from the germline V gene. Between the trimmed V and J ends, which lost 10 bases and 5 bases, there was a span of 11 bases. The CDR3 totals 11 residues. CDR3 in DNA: TGCGCCACCCAAGGAGGGACTGAAGCTTTCTTT. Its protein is CATQGGTEAFF.

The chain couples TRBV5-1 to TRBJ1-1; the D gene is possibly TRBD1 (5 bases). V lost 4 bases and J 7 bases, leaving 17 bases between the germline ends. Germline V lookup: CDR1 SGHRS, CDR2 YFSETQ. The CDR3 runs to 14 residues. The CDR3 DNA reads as TGCGCCAGCAGCCGATCAGGGCTTAGCCTTGAAGCTTTCTTT. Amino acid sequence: CASSRSGLSLEAFF.

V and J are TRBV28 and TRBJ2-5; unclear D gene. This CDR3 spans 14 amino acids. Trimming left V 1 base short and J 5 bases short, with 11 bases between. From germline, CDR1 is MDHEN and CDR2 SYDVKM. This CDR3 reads CASSLLGLRETQYF. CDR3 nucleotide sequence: TGTGCCAGCAGTTTATTAGGTTTACGGGAGACCCAGTACTTC.

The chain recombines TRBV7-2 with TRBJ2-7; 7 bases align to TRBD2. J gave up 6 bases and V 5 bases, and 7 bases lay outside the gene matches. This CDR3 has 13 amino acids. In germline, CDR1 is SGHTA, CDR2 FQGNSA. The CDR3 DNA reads TGTGCCAGCAGCAAGCGGGAAGGAGGCGAGCAGTACTTC. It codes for CASSKREGGEQYF.

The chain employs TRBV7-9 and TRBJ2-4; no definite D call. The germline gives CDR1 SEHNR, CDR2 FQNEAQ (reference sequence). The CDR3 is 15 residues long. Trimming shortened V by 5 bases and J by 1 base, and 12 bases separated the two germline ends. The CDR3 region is CASSPAPQAKNIQYF. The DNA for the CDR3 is TGTGCCAGCAGCCCCGCCCCCCAGGCCAAAAACATTCAGTACTTC.

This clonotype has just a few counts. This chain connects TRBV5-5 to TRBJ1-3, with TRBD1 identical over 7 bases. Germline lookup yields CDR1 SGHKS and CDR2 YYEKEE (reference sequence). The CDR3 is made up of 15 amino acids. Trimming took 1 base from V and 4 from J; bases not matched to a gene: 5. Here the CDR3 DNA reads TGTGCCAGCAGCTTGCTAGGGGGCGGCGGAAACACCATATATTTT. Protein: CASSLLGGGGNTIYF.

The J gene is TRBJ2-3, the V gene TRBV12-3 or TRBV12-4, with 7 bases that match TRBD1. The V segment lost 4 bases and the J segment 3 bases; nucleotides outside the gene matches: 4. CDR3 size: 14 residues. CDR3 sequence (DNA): TGTGCCAGCAGTTGGGACAGAGGGACAGATACGCAGTATTTT. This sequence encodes CASSWDRGTDTQYF.

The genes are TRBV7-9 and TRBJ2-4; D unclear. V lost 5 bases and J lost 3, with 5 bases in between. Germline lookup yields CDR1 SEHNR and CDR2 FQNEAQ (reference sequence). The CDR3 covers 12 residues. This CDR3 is CASSPDKNIQYF. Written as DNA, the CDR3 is TGTGCCAGCAGCCCAGACAAAAACATTCAGTACTTC.

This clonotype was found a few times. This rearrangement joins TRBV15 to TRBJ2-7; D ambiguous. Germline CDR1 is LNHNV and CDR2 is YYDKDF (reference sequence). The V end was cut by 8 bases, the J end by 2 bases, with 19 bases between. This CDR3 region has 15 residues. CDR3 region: CATSESIHSAYEQYF. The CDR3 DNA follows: TGTGCCACCTCCGAAAGCATTCACAGTGCCTACGAGCAGTACTTC.

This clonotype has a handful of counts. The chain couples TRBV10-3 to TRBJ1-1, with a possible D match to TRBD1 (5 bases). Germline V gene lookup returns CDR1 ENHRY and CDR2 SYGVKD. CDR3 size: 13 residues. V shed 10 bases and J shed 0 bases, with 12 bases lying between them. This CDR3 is CATRRGLNTEAFF. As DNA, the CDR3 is TGTGCCACCCGAAGGGGCCTGAACACTGAAGCTTTCTTT.

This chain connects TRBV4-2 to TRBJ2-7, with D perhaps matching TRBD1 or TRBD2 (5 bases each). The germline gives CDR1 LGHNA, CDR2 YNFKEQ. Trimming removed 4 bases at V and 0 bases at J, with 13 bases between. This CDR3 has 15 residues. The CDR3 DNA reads TGTGCCAGCAGCCTAACGGGACGGAGCTCCTACGAGCAGTACTTC. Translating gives CASSLTGRSSYEQYF.